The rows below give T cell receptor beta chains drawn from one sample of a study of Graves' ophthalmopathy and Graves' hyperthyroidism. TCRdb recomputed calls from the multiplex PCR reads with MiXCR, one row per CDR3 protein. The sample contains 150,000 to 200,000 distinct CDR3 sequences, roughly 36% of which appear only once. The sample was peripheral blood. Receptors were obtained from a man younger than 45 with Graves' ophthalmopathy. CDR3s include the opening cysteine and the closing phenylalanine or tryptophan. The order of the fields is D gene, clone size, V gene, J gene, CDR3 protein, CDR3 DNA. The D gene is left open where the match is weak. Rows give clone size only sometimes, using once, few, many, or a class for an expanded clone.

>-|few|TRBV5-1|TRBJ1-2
CASYRPGTKTTNYGYTF
TGCGCCAGCTACCGCCCCGGGACAAAGACCACTAACTATGGCTACACCTTC
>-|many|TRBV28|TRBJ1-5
CASSFETVTPQHF
TGTGCCAGCAGTTTTGAGACTGTGACCCCCCAGCATTTT
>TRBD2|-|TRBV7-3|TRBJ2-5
CASSLTSGVETQYF
TGTGCCAGCAGCTTAACTAGCGGGGTAGAGACCCAGTACTTC
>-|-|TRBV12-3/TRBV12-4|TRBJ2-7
CASSFLGGYEQYF
TGTGCCAGCAGTTTTCTTGGGGGCTACGAGCAGTACTTC
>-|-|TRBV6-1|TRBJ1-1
CAISESEGTEAFF
TGTGCCATCAGTGAGTCAGAGGGGACTGAAGCTTTCTTT
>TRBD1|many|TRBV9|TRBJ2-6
CASSPRDRVFSGANVLTF
TGTGCCAGCAGCCCAAGGGACAGGGTTTTCTCTGGGGCCAACGTCCTGACTTTC
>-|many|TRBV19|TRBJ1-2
CASSIGQYYGYTF
TGTGCCAGTAGTATCGGGCAGTACTATGGCTACACCTTC
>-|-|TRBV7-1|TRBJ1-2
CASSPSRSYGYTF
TGTGCCAGCAGTCCCTCAAGGTCCTATGGCTACACCTTC
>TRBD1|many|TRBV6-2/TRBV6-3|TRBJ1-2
CASSPPGQGYGYTF
TGTGCCAGCAGCCCGCCTGGACAGGGATATGGCTACACCTTC
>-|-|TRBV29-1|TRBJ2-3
CSVASDTQYF
TGCAGCGTTGCGTCCGATACGCAGTATTTT
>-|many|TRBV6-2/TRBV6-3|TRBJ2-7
CASSYTGTDVLGEQYF
TGTGCCAGCAGTTACACCGGGACGGATGTCCTTGGCGAGCAGTACTTC
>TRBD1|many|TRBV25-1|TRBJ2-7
CASSDPGQTYEQYF
TGTGCCAGCAGCGACCCGGGACAGACCTACGAGCAGTACTTC
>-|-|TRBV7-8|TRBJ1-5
CASSLEYGQPQHF
TGTGCCAGCAGCTTAGAATACGGACAGCCCCAGCATTTT
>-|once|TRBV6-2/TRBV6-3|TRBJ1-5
CASSAGQKNQPQHF
TGTGCCAGTTCCGCGGGGCAGAAAAATCAGCCCCAGCATTTT
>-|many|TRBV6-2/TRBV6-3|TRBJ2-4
CAGRRKEKNIQYF
TGTGCCGGGCGAAGGAAGGAGAAAAACATTCAGTACTTC
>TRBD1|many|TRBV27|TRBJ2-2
CASSLKGAGGELFF
TGTGCCAGCAGTTTAAAGGGGGCTGGCGGGGAGCTGTTTTTT
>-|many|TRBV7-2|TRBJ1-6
CASSLQPREVNSPLHF
TGTGCCAGCAGCTTACAACCCAGGGAGGTCAATTCACCCCTCCACTTT
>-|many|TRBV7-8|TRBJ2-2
CASSLNPGGLFF
TGTGCCAGCAGCTTAAACCCTGGTGGGCTGTTTTTT
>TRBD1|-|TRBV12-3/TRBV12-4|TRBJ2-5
CASSLGRGNQETQYF
TGTGCCAGCAGTTTGGGCAGGGGGAACCAAGAGACCCAGTACTTC
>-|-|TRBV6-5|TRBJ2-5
CASRDYQETQYF
TGTGCCAGCAGGGACTACCAAGAGACCCAGTACTTC
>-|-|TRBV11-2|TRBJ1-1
CASSLVRSGQGRATEAFF
TGTGCCAGCAGCTTAGTTCGAAGCGGCCAGGGGCGAGCAACTGAAGCTTTCTTT
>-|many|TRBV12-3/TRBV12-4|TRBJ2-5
CASSLGGPETQYF
TGTGCCAGCAGTTTGGGGGGGCCGGAGACCCAGTACTTC
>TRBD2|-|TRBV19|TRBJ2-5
CASRDTGTSGTYQETQYF
TGTGCCAGTAGGGATACCGGGACTAGCGGGACTTACCAAGAGACCCAGTACTTC
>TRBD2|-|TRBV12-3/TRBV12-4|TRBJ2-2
CASSATSGEGIGELFF
TGTGCCAGCAGCGCGACTAGCGGGGAAGGTATCGGGGAGCTGTTTTTT
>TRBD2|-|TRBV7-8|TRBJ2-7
CASSHYGTNSYEQYF
TGTGCCAGCAGCCACTACGGGACTAACTCCTACGAGCAGTACTTC
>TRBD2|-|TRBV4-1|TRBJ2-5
CASSQDVEREVTETQYF
TGCGCCAGCAGCCAAGATGTAGAACGGGAGGTTACAGAGACCCAGTACTTC
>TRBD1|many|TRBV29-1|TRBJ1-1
CSVGTGVNTEAFF
TGCAGCGTTGGGACAGGGGTGAACACTGAAGCTTTCTTT
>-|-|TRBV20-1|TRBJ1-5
CSAPSDRRNQPQHF
TGCAGTGCACCGTCTGACAGACGCAATCAGCCCCAGCATTTT
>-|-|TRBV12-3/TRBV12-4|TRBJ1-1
CASGRFTEAFF
TGTGCCAGCGGCCGGTTCACTGAAGCTTTCTTT
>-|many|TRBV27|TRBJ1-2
CASSLSPDSYGYTF
TGTGCCAGCAGTTTATCCCCGGACAGCTATGGCTACACCTTC
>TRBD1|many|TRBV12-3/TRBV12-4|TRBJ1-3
CASTLDRDSGNTIYF
TGTGCCAGCACCCTTGACAGGGACTCTGGAAACACCATATATTTT
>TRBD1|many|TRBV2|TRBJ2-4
CASRQGTGKNIQYF
TGTGCCAGCCGGCAGGGGACAGGGAAGAACATTCAGTACTTC
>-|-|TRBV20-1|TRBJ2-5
CSARGRTITSKETQYF
TGCAGTGCTAGAGGCCGGACTATAACTAGCAAGGAGACCCAGTACTTC
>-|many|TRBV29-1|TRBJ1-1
CSAGAPMVEAFF
TGCAGCGCAGGGGCACCTATGGTTGAAGCTTTCTTT
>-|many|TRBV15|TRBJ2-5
CATSRVGGYQETQYF
TGTGCCACCAGCAGAGTCGGCGGATACCAAGAGACCCAGTACTTC
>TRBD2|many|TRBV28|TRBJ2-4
CASSFFSGGTKNIQYF
TGTGCCAGCAGTTTTTTTTCCGGGGGGACCAAAAACATTCAGTACTTC
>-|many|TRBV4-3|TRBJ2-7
CASSQDWGYEQYF
TGCGCCAGCAGCCAAGACTGGGGCTACGAGCAGTACTTC
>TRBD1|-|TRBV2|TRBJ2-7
CASSEGTGVEQYF
TGTGCCAGCAGTGAAGGAACAGGGGTCGAGCAGTACTTC
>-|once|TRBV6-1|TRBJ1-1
CASIGRLNTEAFF
TGTGCCAGCATCGGACGATTAAACACTGAAGCTTTCTTT
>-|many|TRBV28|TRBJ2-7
CASSFGGSLGEQYF
TGTGCCAGCAGTTTCGGAGGGTCCCTGGGCGAGCAGTACTTC
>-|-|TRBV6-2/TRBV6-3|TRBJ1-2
CASSYSTGIGYTF
TGTGCCAGCAGTTACTCCACAGGGATAGGCTACACCTTC
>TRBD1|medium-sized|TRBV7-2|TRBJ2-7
CASSFGQGSYEQYF
TGTGCCAGCAGTTTCGGACAGGGTTCCTACGAGCAGTACTTC
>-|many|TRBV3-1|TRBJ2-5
CASSRGPAGETQYF
TGTGCCAGCAGCCGAGGGCCGGCCGGAGAGACCCAGTACTTC
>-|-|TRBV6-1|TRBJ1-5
CASSEVVEAAFSPQHF
TGTGCCAGCAGTGAAGTGGTAGAGGCAGCCTTCTCGCCCCAGCATTTT
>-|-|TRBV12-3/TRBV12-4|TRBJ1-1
CASSPDGGGTEAFF
TGTGCCAGCAGCCCCGACGGGGGTGGCACTGAAGCTTTCTTT
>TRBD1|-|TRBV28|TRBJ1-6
CATSGGSPLHF
TGTGCCACCTCAGGGGGGTCACCCCTCCACTTT
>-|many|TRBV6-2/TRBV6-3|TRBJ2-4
CASSYQGIAKNIQYF
TGTGCCAGCAGTTACCAGGGGATAGCCAAAAACATTCAGTACTTC
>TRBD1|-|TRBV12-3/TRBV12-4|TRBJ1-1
CASSTLQGAEAFF
TGTGCCAGCAGTACTTTACAGGGGGCTGAAGCTTTCTTT
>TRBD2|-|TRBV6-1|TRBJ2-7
CASSEYQGGEQYF
TGTGCCAGCAGTGAATATCAGGGAGGGGAGCAGTACTTC
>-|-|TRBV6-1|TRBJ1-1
CASRKQGNTEAFF
TGTGCCAGCAGAAAACAGGGGAACACTGAAGCTTTCTTT
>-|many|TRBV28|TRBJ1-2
CASSPLGGYTF
TGTGCCAGCAGTCCCCTGGGGGGCTACACCTTC
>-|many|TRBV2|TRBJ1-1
CASTNTEAFF
TGTGCCAGCACAAACACTGAAGCTTTCTTT